This is a list of T cell receptor beta chains from one sample in a study of shared clonotypes between healthy human individuals. The method was immunoSEQ multiplex PCR; TCRdb's version includes in-frame clones alone and lacks a portion of them. The data contain 1,400,000 or so clones, just under 99% of them singletons. The material sequenced was naive CD4+ T cells sorted from blood. The receptors derive from a man aged 25 to 40 in good health. The CDR3 runs from the conserved cysteine through the conserved F or W. D genes are given only for firm matches. Size tells how often a clone was seen (once, few, many) or the class of an expanded clone, and some rows leave it out.

d_call	clone_size	j_call	v_call	cdr3_nt	cdr3_aa
TRBD1	-	TRBJ1-4	TRBV19	TGTGCCAGTAACCCTGACAGGGGAGCTAATGAAAAACTGTTTTTT	CASNPDRGANEKLFF
TRBD2	-	TRBJ2-2	TRBV11-3	TGTGCCAGCAGCTTGGGAGGGTCGGGGGAGCTGTTTTTT	CASSLGGSGELFF
-	-	TRBJ2-7	TRBV7-2	TGTGCCAGCAGTCTCCGGAGGGGTATCTCCTACGAGCAGTACTTC	CASSLRRGISYEQYF
TRBD1	once	TRBJ1-2	TRBV6-1	TGTGCCAGCAGTGAAGCGGGGACAGATGGCTACACCTTC	CASSEAGTDGYTF
-	-	TRBJ2-5	TRBV2	TGTGCCAGCAGTTTGCTAGGACTACAAGGGGGGACCCAGTACTTC	CASSLLGLQGGTQYF
TRBD1	-	TRBJ2-7	TRBV4-1	TGCGCCAGCAGCCAAGGACCCGGGACAGGGGGCGACGCGCAGTACTTC	CASSQGPGTGGDAQYF
-	-	TRBJ2-2	TRBV6-5	TGTGCCAGCAGTTTGGGTAGGGTGTTGTCCGGGGAGCTGTTTTTT	CASSLGRVLSGELFF
TRBD2	-	TRBJ2-7	TRBV30	TGTGCCTGGACTGGACTAGCGTCTGGGGAGCAGTACTTC	CAWTGLASGEQYF
TRBD2	-	TRBJ2-1	TRBV4-3	TGCGCCAGCAGCCAAGCGGGAGGGCTGTACAATGAGCAGTTCTTC	CASSQAGGLYNEQFF
-	once	TRBJ1-3	TRBV4-3	TGCGCCAGCAGCCAATCGTCTGGAAACACCATATATTTT	CASSQSSGNTIYF
-	-	TRBJ2-1	TRBV4-1	TGCGCCAGCAGCTACGCGGGACAGTCGCCCGACAATGAGCAGTTCTTC	CASSYAGQSPDNEQFF
-	-	TRBJ2-1	TRBV19	TGTGCCAGTGGCGGAGACAGAAAAAACAATGAGCAGTTCTTC	CASGGDRKNNEQFF
-	-	TRBJ1-2	TRBV11-2	TGTGCCAGCAGGGCGGGGTCGCCGTATGGCTACACCTTC	CASRAGSPYGYTF
TRBD1	-	TRBJ2-7	TRBV5-5	TGTGCCAGCAGCTTGGGACAGGGCAAGGTCTACTTC	CASSLGQGKVYF
TRBD2	-	TRBJ2-1	TRBV29-1	TGCAGCGGTTCCGGGACTAGCGGGAGCACCTACAATGAGCAGTTCTTC	CSGSGTSGSTYNEQFF
-	-	TRBJ1-1	TRBV14	TGTGCCAGCAGCCCCCATGGGACTGAAGCTTTCTTT	CASSPHGTEAFF